Listed below are T cell receptor beta chains from one sample, sequenced in a study of cytomegalovirus exposure and HLA in healthy donors. Assay used: immunoSEQ multiplex PCR; TCRdb lists only in-frame clones, some missing. The sample has 150,000 to 200,000 clones, about 80% seen once; the top ten hold less than 1.1%. The sample consisted of PBMCs. These receptors came from a woman in her 40s in good health and CMV-seronegative. CDR3s include the opening cysteine and the closing phenylalanine or tryptophan.

>TRBV18|TRBJ1-3
CASCPARLYSGNTIYF
>TRBV6-6|TRBJ1-1
CASSRAGVVSEAFF
>TRBV10-3|TRBJ1-5
CAIKGRGNQPQHF
>TRBV11-2|TRBJ2-5
CASSLGQGAETQYF
>TRBV20-1|TRBJ2-7
CSARYRYEQYF
>TRBV7-9|TRBJ1-1
CASRDPGLMNTEAFF
>TRBV19|TRBJ1-2
CASSISLWDTVYGYTF
>TRBV14|TRBJ1-4
CASSQVNEKLFF
>TRBV7-9|TRBJ1-1
CASSSDRVGEAFF
>TRBV9|TRBJ2-2
CASRGSPDTGELFF
>TRBV15|TRBJ1-5
CATSRTAYNQPQHF
>TRBV28|TRBJ2-2
CASSLAASGNTGELFF
>TRBV7-2|TRBJ1-2
CASSSGQGNYGYTF
>TRBV28|TRBJ2-7
CASSLRTSGYEQYF
>TRBV7-3|TRBJ1-1
CASSLNRDTEAFF
>TRBV9|TRBJ1-3
CASSGNMISGNTIYF
>TRBV18|TRBJ2-2
CASSWDRQTSGELFF
>TRBV5-4|TRBJ2-3
CASSARMGGSVTDTQYF
>TRBV5-6|TRBJ2-7
CASRTGQSSYEQYF
>TRBV29-1|TRBJ1-2
CSTGDVPGQGANYGYTF
>TRBV7-2|TRBJ1-2
CASSLEVGGAESGYTF
>TRBV6-1|TRBJ2-2
CASSAGGPYNTGELFF
>TRBV21-1|TRBJ2-1
CASSIQTSGSFHNEQFF